This T cell receptor (beta chain) emerged from a study of blood T cell repertoires in COVID-19. TCRdb keeps only in-frame clones here, not all; method: immunoSEQ multiplex PCR. Found here are 140,000 to 150,000 clones, roughly 85% of them singletons; the top ten hold about 8%. This clone was detected only a few times. CDR1 KGHDR and CDR2 SFDVKD come from the germline V gene. The length of the CDR3 is 12 residues. J was trimmed by 1 base and V by 9 bases; bases with no gene match: 1. The V call is TRBV24-1, the J call TRBJ1-1; 7 bases are shared with TRBD1. The source material was peripheral blood. The TCR comes from a woman aged 55 to 70 with COVID-19, enrolled during active disease. The CDR3 nucleotides read TGTGCCACCGGGACAGCGAACACTGAAGCTTTCTTT. This codes for CATGTANTEAFF.